These T cell receptor beta chains were read from a single sample in a study of T cell responses to AZD1222 COVID-19 vaccine. Method: immunoSEQ multiplex PCR; TCRdb's copy keeps in-frame clones and lacks some. The data hold roughly 170,000 clones, with around 88% observed a single time. Sequencing was performed on peripheral blood, taken on day 0 of AZD1222 vaccination. The receptor source for this set is an adult in good health. Each CDR3 is given with its conserved first and last residue. The order of the fields is V gene, D gene, J gene, clone size, CDR3 DNA, CDR3 protein. A D gene is named only where the DNA matches it firmly. Clone size is given for some rows only: seen once, a few or many times, or a class if the clone is expanded.

TRBV19	-	TRBJ2-7	-	TGTGCCAGTAGCCCGAGAGGGACCTACGAGCAGTACTTC	CASSPRGTYEQYF
TRBV5-5	-	TRBJ2-3	-	TGTGCCAGCACCCAAGTCAGCACAGATACGCAGTATTTT	CASTQVSTDTQYF
TRBV19	-	TRBJ1-1	-	TGTGCCAGCCAACAGGGTCCGGACACTGAAGCTTTCTTT	CASQQGPDTEAFF
TRBV6-4	-	TRBJ1-2	-	TGTGCCAGCAGTGACTCGATGGGCAGCGGCTACACCTTC	CASSDSMGSGYTF
TRBV7-9	-	TRBJ2-2	-	TGTGCCAGCAGCCCGCAGGAGGGGAACACCGGGGAGCTGTTTTTT	CASSPQEGNTGELFF
TRBV19	-	TRBJ2-1	-	TGTGCCAGTAGTATAGATCGAAGCCAGCAGTTCTTC	CASSIDRSQQFF
TRBV7-2	TRBD1	TRBJ1-5	-	TGTGCCAGCAGCTCCCCCGCCGGGACAGGGGGCTTTGGCAATCAGCCCCAGCATTTT	CASSSPAGTGGFGNQPQHF
TRBV27	-	TRBJ2-7	-	TGTGCCAGCAGTAACCCCCTCGTTGGCGAGCAGTACTTC	CASSNPLVGEQYF
TRBV9	-	TRBJ1-4	-	TGTGCCAGCAGCGTAGCTGGTAATGAAAAACTGTTTTTT	CASSVAGNEKLFF
TRBV9	-	TRBJ1-1	-	TGTGCCAGCAGCGTAAGGGGGGACGGTCCTGAAGCTTTCTTT	CASSVRGDGPEAFF
TRBV6-5	-	TRBJ1-6	-	TGTGCCAGCACCCCGGGGCAGGTTAATTCACCCCTCCACTTT	CASTPGQVNSPLHF
TRBV5-6	-	TRBJ1-4	-	TGTGCCAGCAGCTTGGACAGGGATGAAAAACTGTTTTTT	CASSLDRDEKLFF
TRBV2	-	TRBJ2-1	once	TGTGCCAGCAGTGAGTCAGGGTTTGGGAGGTACAATGAGCAGTTCTTC	CASSESGFGRYNEQFF
TRBV4-1	TRBD2	TRBJ2-3	-	TGCGCCAGCAGCCAAGAACTAGCGGGGGGGCCAGGGGATACGCAGTATTTT	CASSQELAGGPGDTQYF
TRBV7-9	-	TRBJ1-5	once	TGTGCCAGCAGGGGGGGCTTGGGGCAGCCCCAGCATTTT	CASRGGLGQPQHF
TRBV6-2/TRBV6-3	TRBD2	TRBJ2-3	-	TGTGCCAGCAGTTACCCGGGACTAGCGGGAGGTGGTACGCAGTATTTT	CASSYPGLAGGGTQYF
TRBV13	TRBD1	TRBJ2-2	-	TGTGCCAGCAGCGTAGTTACAGGGGAAAAGGTGGCCGGGGAGCTGTTTTTT	CASSVVTGEKVAGELFF
TRBV5-1	TRBD2	TRBJ2-7	-	TGCGCCAGCAGCTTGGCCGGGGGGAGCTCCTACGAGCAGTACTTC	CASSLAGGSSYEQYF
TRBV6-6	TRBD2	TRBJ2-5	-	TGTGCCAGCAGTCCTCTAGCGGGAGGAACAATGTTTCGTCAAGAGACCCAGTACTTC	CASSPLAGGTMFRQETQYF
TRBV18	-	TRBJ1-1	-	TGTGCCAGCTCCCCAATCCGGGGAGGGACTGAAGCTTTCTTT	CASSPIRGGTEAFF
TRBV19	-	TRBJ2-7	-	TGTGCCAGTAGTATTGCGAACCGCGAGCAGTACTTC	CASSIANREQYF
TRBV11-2	-	TRBJ2-7	-	TGTGCCAGCAGCTTAGGGCCGGGGACCGAGCAGTACTTC	CASSLGPGTEQYF
TRBV7-9	-	TRBJ1-5	-	TGTGCCAGCAGCTTAGGAAGTCAGCCCCAGCATTTT	CASSLGSQPQHF
TRBV11-2	-	TRBJ2-7	-	TGTGCCAGCAGCCCTCGCGGCTACGAGCAGTACTTC	CASSPRGYEQYF
TRBV30	TRBD1	TRBJ1-5	-	TGTGCCTGGTCACGGACAGGGGGTCATCAGCCCCAGCATTTT	CAWSRTGGHQPQHF
TRBV4-1	TRBD1	TRBJ1-1	-	TGCGCCAGCAGCCAAGAGGGGGGACAGGGCGGGGGCACTGAAGCTTTCTTT	CASSQEGGQGGGTEAFF
TRBV2	TRBD1	TRBJ1-2	-	TGTGCCAGCAGCTTTGGGACAGCGAACTATGGCTACACCTTC	CASSFGTANYGYTF
TRBV4-1	-	TRBJ2-7	-	TGCGCCAGCAGCCAAGTGAATAGCCCCGAGCAGTACTTC	CASSQVNSPEQYF
TRBV6-5	-	TRBJ1-3	-	TGTGCCAGCAGTTTCGACTGGGACATCTCTGGAAACACCATATATTTT	CASSFDWDISGNTIYF
TRBV6-5	-	TRBJ2-7	-	TGTGCCAGCAGGGGCGTAGTCTACGAGCAGTACTTC	CASRGVVYEQYF
TRBV9	-	TRBJ2-1	-	TGTGCCAGCAGCGTAGGCGATGAGCAGTTCTTC	CASSVGDEQFF
TRBV27	-	TRBJ1-4	few	TGTGCCAGCAGCCTGGACGGATTTAATGAAAAACTGTTTTTT	CASSLDGFNEKLFF
TRBV7-2	-	TRBJ1-2	-	TGTGCCAGCAGCTTAGACCTCCCCGCCTATGGCTACACCTTC	CASSLDLPAYGYTF
TRBV10-3	TRBD1	TRBJ2-7	-	TGTGCCATCAGATCCGGGACAGGGGGGCCCTACGAGCAGTACTTC	CAIRSGTGGPYEQYF
TRBV5-6	-	TRBJ2-3	-	TGTGCCAGCAGCTTTACCTCGATTAATACGCAGTATTTT	CASSFTSINTQYF
TRBV6-5	-	TRBJ2-7	few	TGTGCCGCGGCAGGGGCCCCCTCCTACGAGCAGTACTTC	CAAAGAPSYEQYF
TRBV6-4	TRBD1	TRBJ2-5	-	TGTGCCAGCAGTGACTTGGGCCGGGACAGCCCCCGCCAAGAGACCCAGTACTTC	CASSDLGRDSPRQETQYF
TRBV20-1	TRBD2	TRBJ2-5	-	TGCAGTGCTAGTTCTAGCGGGCAAGAGACCCAGTACTTC	CSASSSGQETQYF
TRBV24-1	TRBD1	TRBJ2-1	-	TGTGCCACCAGTGATAGATCAACCAGACAGGGTCGGGGCAATGAGCAGTTCTTC	CATSDRSTRQGRGNEQFF
TRBV12-3/TRBV12-4	TRBD1	TRBJ1-1	once	TGTGCCAGCAGATCAAGACAGGGACCTGAAGCTTTCTTT	CASRSRQGPEAFF
TRBV5-6	-	TRBJ1-5	-	TGTGCCAGCAGCTTAACAGGTAGCAATCAGCCCCAGCATTTT	CASSLTGSNQPQHF
TRBV7-9	-	TRBJ1-1	-	TGTGCCAGCAGCCCGGCTTGGACTGAAGCTTTCTTT	CASSPAWTEAFF
TRBV5-4	TRBD1	TRBJ2-2	-	TGTGCCAGCAGCGCCACGTACAGGGGGACCGGGGAGCTGTTTTTT	CASSATYRGTGELFF
TRBV28	-	TRBJ1-4	-	TGTGCCAGCAGAACTACCTCGGGAGATGAAAAACTGTTTTTT	CASRTTSGDEKLFF
TRBV29-1	-	TRBJ1-1	few	TGCAGCGTCCCGGGGGCGGTCCGCACTGAAGCTTTCTTT	CSVPGAVRTEAFF
TRBV9	TRBD2	TRBJ2-2	-	TGTGCCAGCAGCGTGAGCGGGGGAAACACCGGGGAGCTGTTTTTT	CASSVSGGNTGELFF
TRBV19	-	TRBJ2-7	few	TGTGCCAGTGGCCCAAGAAGCCAAATCGAGCAGTACTTC	CASGPRSQIEQYF
TRBV5-6	-	TRBJ1-4	once	TGTGCCAGCAGCGAGATTGCAACTAATGAAAAACTGTTTTTT	CASSEIATNEKLFF
TRBV4-2	-	TRBJ1-3	-	TGTGCCAGCAGCCCACTTCAGGGGAACATTGGAAACACCATATATTTT	CASSPLQGNIGNTIYF
TRBV6-1	-	TRBJ1-5	-	TGTGCCAGCGGTGACAGTAGCAATCAGCCCCAGCATTTT	CASGDSSNQPQHF